The 21 T cell receptor beta chains reported below all come from one sample, sequenced in a study of blood T cells in healthy people across ages. The authors ran a second PCR of about 7 to 11 cycles using a sample-barcoded 5' primer and a J-beta primer mix. TCRdb called the 5' RACE reads again in MiXCR, with one record for every CDR3 protein. The table includes approximately 730,000 distinct CDR3 sequences, 43% detected once. Sequencing input: blood. The receptors derive from a woman aged 55-75 years in good health.

This clonotype was observed at least ten times. V is TRBV7-7 and J is TRBJ2-1; 9 bases are a match to TRBD1. CDR1 and CDR2 from the germline V gene are SSHAT and FNYEAQ (reference sequence). The CDR3 sequence is 15 residues long. After removal of 5 bases from V and 4 bases from J, the junction contained 6 bases not matched to a gene. The CDR3 sequence: CASSLGTGLYNEQFF. The CDR3 coding sequence is TGTGCCAGCAGCCTTGGGACAGGGCTTTACAATGAGCAGTTCTTC. The variable domain in full, with the rest retrieved from reference TRBV7-7 and TRBJ2-1, is GAGVSQSPRYKVTKRGQDVTLRCDPISSHATLYWYQQALGQGPEFLTYFNYEAQPDKSGLPSDRFSAERPEGSISTLTIQRTEQRDSAMYRCASSLGTGLYNEQFFGPGTRLTVL.

V and J are TRBV9 and TRBJ2-2, with a possible D match to TRBD2 (7 bases). The ends were cut back, 0 bases at V and 6 bases at J, with 9 bases in the middle. Germline V gene data show CDR1 as SGDLS and CDR2 as YYNGEE. The CDR3 contains 14 residues. The CDR3: CASSVVGGAGELFF. The CDR3 coding sequence is TGTGCCAGCAGCGTAGTAGGGGGGGCCGGGGAGCTGTTTTTT.

The chain joins TRBV7-2 to TRBJ2-3, with D possibly being TRBD2 (5 bases). V shed 1 base and J shed 3 bases, with 14 bases lying between them. Germline loops: CDR1 SGHTA, CDR2 FQGNSA. The CDR3 runs 16 residues. CDR3 amino acids: CASSLEKRAGTDTQYF. The CDR3 DNA reads as TGTGCCAGCAGCTTAGAGAAGAGGGCCGGGACAGATACGCAGTATTTT.

This sequence joins TRBV9 and TRBJ1-2; a weak D match, TRBD1 (6 bases). Trimming pared 6 bases from V and 5 bases from J, leaving 20 bases between. Germline CDR1 and CDR2: SGDLS and YYNGEE. CDR3 size: 15 residues. The CDR3 DNA is TGTGCCAGCACCCAAAACGGGGGCGTAGGGTATGGCTACACCTTC. Its translation is CASTQNGGVGYGYTF.

The chain recombines TRBV3-1 with TRBJ2-1, with D possibly being TRBD2 (5 bases). Germline CDR1 and CDR2: LGHDT and YNNKEL (reference sequence). The length of the CDR3 is 13 residues. Between the trimmed V and J ends, which lost 3 bases and 8 bases, there was a span of 11 bases. The CDR3 region is CASSHPPSHEQFF. In DNA, the CDR3 is TGTGCCAGCAGCCACCCACCTAGCCATGAGCAGTTCTTC.

The chain recombines TRBV7-9 with TRBJ1-4; tentative D call: TRBD1 (5 bases). Germline V gene sequence: CDR1 SEHNR, CDR2 FQNEAQ (reference sequence). The length of the CDR3 is 12 residues. Trimming removed 8 bases from V and 5 bases from J, with 9 bases in between. The CDR3, as DNA: TGTGCCAGCGTCCGGGACAATGAAAAACTGTTTTTT. This encodes CASVRDNEKLFF.

The chain combines TRBV12-3 or TRBV12-4 with TRBJ2-7; 8 nucleotides agree with TRBD1. With V trimmed by 1 base and J by 3 bases, 2 bases remained unmatched. CDR3 length: 14 amino acids. CDR3 sequence: CASSLGDRNYEQYF. The CDR3 DNA follows: TGTGCCAGCAGTTTAGGGGACAGGAACTACGAGCAGTACTTC.

This clonotype has more than one count but fewer than ten. This chain uses TRBV5-1 with TRBJ2-2; 8 positions match TRBD2. Trimming removed 0 bases from V and 2 bases from J; junction bases left unmatched: 6. CDR1 is SGHRS, CDR2 YFSETQ, per germline. This CDR3 has 17 residues. The CDR3 here is CASSLGLTSDNTGELFF. DNA of the CDR3: TGCGCCAGCAGCTTGGGCTTGACTAGCGACAACACCGGGGAGCTGTTTTTT.

There are many counts of this clonotype. V usage is TRBV7-2 and J usage is TRBJ2-7; TRBD1 matches 8 bases. V lost 4 bases and J lost 7; bases outside the gene matches: 9. CDR1 is SGHTA, CDR2 FQGNSA, per germline. The CDR3 contains 14 residues. As DNA, the CDR3 is TGTGCCAGCAGCTCAGGACAGGGTACGAAGGAGCAGTACTTC. It translates to CASSSGQGTKEQYF. The complete variable domain, with remaining parts taken from reference TRBV7-2 and TRBJ2-7, reads GAGVSQSPSNKVTEKGKDVELRCDPISGHTALYWYRQSLGQGLEFLIYFQGNSAPDKSGLPSDRFSAERTGGSVSTLTIQRTQQEDSAVYLCASSSGQGTKEQYFGPGTRLTVT.

The chain couples TRBV6-2 or TRBV6-3 to TRBJ2-1; 9 bases line up with TRBD1. V lost 6 bases, J lost 3 bases, and 9 bases stayed unmatched. CDR3 length equals 16 residues. CDR1 is MNHEY, CDR2 SVGEGT, per germline. The CDR3 here is CASRPTGGMGYNEQFF. In DNA, the CDR3 is TGTGCCAGCAGACCCACAGGGGGCATGGGCTACAATGAGCAGTTCTTC.

This clonotype was recorded at least ten times. The chain links TRBV14 to TRBJ2-5; D is ambiguous. Germline V CDR1 and CDR2: SGHDN, FVKESK. This CDR3 contains 15 residues. Trimming took off 0 bases at V and 0 bases at J, with 8 bases between the two ends. This chain's CDR3 is CASSQDLAYQETQYF. The DNA of the CDR3 is TGTGCCAGCAGCCAAGATCTGGCGTACCAAGAGACCCAGTACTTC.

The chain joins TRBV24-1 to TRBJ2-4; 11 nucleotides align to TRBD1. The better agreement between TRBJ2-7 and the DNA end casts doubt on the J call. There are 17 residues in the CDR3. Germline CDR1 KGHDR, CDR2 SFDVKD. The CDR3 loop reads CATSVLSLGQGASEQYF. CDR3 DNA: TGTGCCACCAGTGTCCTTTCACTCGGACAGGGGGCGAGCGAGCAGTACTTC.

The chain combines TRBV9 with TRBJ2-1; TRBD2 matches 10 bases. There are 16 residues in the CDR3. In germline, CDR1 is SGDLS, CDR2 YYNGEE. V trimming: 3 bases; J trimming: 5 bases; junction bases outside the gene matches: 8. The CDR3 sequence is CASSGTGTSANNEQFF. The CDR3 DNA sequence: TGTGCCAGCAGCGGCACCGGGACTAGCGCAAACAATGAGCAGTTCTTC.

A few counts support this clonotype. This chain connects TRBV20-1 to TRBJ2-1; 9 bases line up with TRBD2. Germline V CDR1 and CDR2: DFQATT, SNEGSKA (reference sequence). This CDR3 comprises 13 residues. Trimming at V came to 5 bases and at J to 6 bases, leaving 5 bases not matched to a gene. CDR3 region: CSACSSGINEQFF. For the CDR3, the DNA is TGCAGTGCTTGTTCTAGCGGGATCAATGAGCAGTTCTTC.

This clonotype was picked up a small number of times. This rearrangement joins TRBV27 to TRBJ2-3; 10 nucleotides agree with TRBD2. V lost 5 bases and J lost 4; bases outside the gene matches: 12. Per the germline V gene, CDR1 is MNHEY and CDR2 is SMNVEV (reference sequence). This CDR3 is built from 17 residues. DNA of the CDR3: TGTGCCAGCAGTCTTTTACCTAGCGGGAGTGGGGCAGATACGCAGTATTTT. Amino acids: CASSLLPSGSGADTQYF.

This clonotype was seen once. This sequence joins TRBV6-6 and TRBJ2-4, with D perhaps matching TRBD2 (5 bases). CDR3 size: 14 residues. CDR1 is MNHNY, CDR2 SVGAGI, per germline (reference sequence). V was clipped by 8 bases and J by 0 bases, with 11 bases between them. The CDR3 DNA follows: TGTGCCAGCCAGCCTCGGGGAGCCAAAAACATTCAGTACTTC. Amino acid sequence: CASQPRGAKNIQYF.

This clonotype was observed a handful of times. This chain connects TRBV20-1 to TRBJ2-1, with D possibly being TRBD1 (6 bases). CDR3 length: 13 amino acids. V was trimmed by 5 bases and J by 7 bases, leaving 15 bases between them. CDR1 and CDR2 (germline): DFQATT, SNEGSKA (reference sequence). This CDR3 reads CSAGAPRGNEQFF. In DNA, the CDR3 is TGCAGTGCTGGGGCACCCAGGGGAAATGAGCAGTTCTTC.

Here the CDR3 reads CASSVGRDATNEKLFF. DNA for the CDR3: TGTGCCAGCAGCGTAGGCAGGGATGCAACTAATGAAAAACTGTTTTTT. The J gene is TRBJ1-4, the V gene TRBV9; a weak D match, TRBD1 (5 bases). The CDR3 covers 16 residues. CDR1 is SGDLS, CDR2 YYNGEE, per germline. V was pared by 0 bases and J by 0 bases, with 9 bases between.

In its sample, this clonotype was seen a few times. The CDR3 here is CASTDLGAGGNTEAFF. CDR3 DNA sequence: TGTGCCAGCACCGACCTAGGGGCAGGGGGGAACACTGAAGCTTTCTTT. The gene calls are TRBV7-9 and TRBJ1-1, with TRBD1 matching over 7 bases. Per the germline V gene, CDR1 is SEHNR and CDR2 is FQNEAQ (reference sequence). V gave up 7 bases and J gave up 1 base; unmatched junction bases: 12. The CDR3 extends over 16 amino acids.

This clonotype was seen more than once but under ten times. The chain uses TRBV3-1 and TRBJ2-3; D is ambiguous. Germline V gene data show CDR1 as LGHDT and CDR2 as YNNKEL (reference sequence). V was pared by 1 base and J by 4 bases, with 12 bases between. CDR3 length: 15 residues. As DNA, the CDR3 is TGTGCCAGCAGCCAAGGTGTCACAAAGTCAGATACGCAGTATTTT. It yields the protein CASSQGVTKSDTQYF.

This clonotype was detected only a few times. The chain uses TRBV7-2 and TRBJ2-1; D tentatively fits TRBD1 or TRBD2 (5 bases each). CDR1 is SGHTA and CDR2 is FQGNSA in the germline V gene. The CDR3 has 15 residues. The germline V and J ends were trimmed by 5 bases and 8 bases, with 19 bases remaining between them. DNA of the CDR3: TGTGCCAGCAGCATAAGAGGGGTGGGGCACGATGAGCAGTTCTTC. It encodes CASSIRGVGHDEQFF.